This record concerns one TCR beta chain sequence. Survey-level resolution applied to immunoSEQ assay v3.0. The method was immunoSEQ multiplex PCR; TCRdb's version includes in-frame clones alone and lacks a portion of them. Among fewer than 30,000 clones listed, approximately 80% were seen once. This sample stems from a study of long-term antiretroviral therapy in people with HIV. The CDR3 is made up of 15 amino acids. The V and J ends lost 6 bases and 5 bases respectively, with 19 bases between them. The germline CDR1 and CDR2 sequences are MDHEN and SYDVKM. A minimum of one pre-ART and two post-ART PBMC samples existed for each donor.

Here the sequenced sample was unsorted PBMCs, taken 3 years after starting antiretroviral therapy. This chain connects TRBV28 to TRBJ1-1; D gene uncertain. This TCR was recovered from a man aged 35-49 years with HIV. The chain's CDR3 is CASRPGRQPGTEAFF. The CDR3 coding sequence is TGTGCCAGCAGACCGGGGAGGCAGCCGGGTACTGAAGCTTTCTTT.